This TCR beta chain originates from a study of cytomegalovirus exposure and HLA in healthy donors. CDR1 MDHEN and CDR2 SYDVKM come from the germline V gene. This CDR3 comprises 14 residues. J lost 4 bases, V lost 1 base, and 3 bases had no gene match. Sequenced by immunoSEQ multiplex PCR; TCRdb stores in-frame clones only, minus some. There are 60,000 or so clones in the sample; roughly 90% occur only once, and more than 1% lies in the top ten. This TCR came from a man younger than 35 in good health and CMV-seronegative. The sequencing sample was made of PBMCs. The rearrangement links TRBV28 to TRBJ1-2; 7 bases agree with TRBD1. DNA of the CDR3: TGTGCCAGCAGTTTATACAGGGGAAGCTATGGCTACACCTTC. It translates to CASSLYRGSYGYTF.